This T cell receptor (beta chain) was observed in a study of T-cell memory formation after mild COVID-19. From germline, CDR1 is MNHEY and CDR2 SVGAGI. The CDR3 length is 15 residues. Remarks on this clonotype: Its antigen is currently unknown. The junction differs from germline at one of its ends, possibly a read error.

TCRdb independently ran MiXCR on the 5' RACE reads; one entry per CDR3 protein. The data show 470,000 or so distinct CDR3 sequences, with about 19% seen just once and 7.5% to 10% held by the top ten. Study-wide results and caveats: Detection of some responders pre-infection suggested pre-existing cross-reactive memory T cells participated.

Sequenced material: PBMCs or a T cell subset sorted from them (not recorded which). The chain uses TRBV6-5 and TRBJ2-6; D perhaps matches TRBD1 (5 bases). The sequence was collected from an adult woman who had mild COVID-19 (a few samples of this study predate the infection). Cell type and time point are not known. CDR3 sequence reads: CASSYYGPGANVLTF. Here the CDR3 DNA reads TGTGCCAGCAGTTACTACGGTCCTGGGGCCAACGTCCTGACCTTC.